This T cell receptor beta chain was sequenced for a study of blood T cell repertoires in COVID-19. Overall study context: Spain, Italy and the United States supplied samples that represented acute and convalescent COVID-19. PBMCs, B-cell-depleted T cells, or T cells were the source of the cDNA or gDNA that made up the material.

In the authors' workflow: From reference gene primer amplification, estimates of nucleated cell counts were derived. The assay was immunoSEQ multiplex PCR, and TCRdb's table has in-frame clones only and misses some. The D gene and trimming were derived from the DNA, and the V and J assignments and clone size from that table. Among some 250,000 clones listed, around 90% were seen once. CDR3 size: 15 residues. With 0 bases removed from V and 2 bases from J, the gap between germline ends came to 8 bases. Germline V gene sequence: CDR1 MNHNS, CDR2 SASEGT. Sequenced material: peripheral blood. This TCR came from a human donor in a cohort sampled during active COVID-19. J is TRBJ1-3 and V is TRBV6-1, with no clear D. The CDR3 region has the DNA TGTGCCAGCAGTGAAGCCAGGTGGACTGGAAACACCATATATTTT. Translation: CASSEARWTGNTIYF.